The TCR beta chain under discussion was sequenced for a study of CD8 T cells in Susac syndrome (dated by TCRdb to between 2018 and 2021). About the full investigation: Of the Susac syndrome patients who were sequenced, more than 5 had clinically active disease and 8 or 9 were in clinical remission. The study used repertoire sequencing to test whether antigen drove CD8+ T cell activation and differentiation in Susac syndrome. At blood withdrawal, Susac syndrome patients were therapy-naive, treated with corticosteroids (with IVIg additionally given to some), or treated with IVIg alone. CD8+ T cell repertoire clonality was compared between about a dozen healthy donors, approximately 14 Susac syndrome patients and approximately 15 multiple sclerosis patients.

Looking up the germline V gene (reference sequence) yields CDR1 DFQATT and CDR2 SNEGSKA. Inclusive of the bounding cysteine and phenylalanine, the CDR3 is 15 residues long. CDR3 DNA only is kept here, 45 bases in frame from base 1. Trimming leaves V shorter by 5 bases and J shorter by 0 bases, with the junction holding 8 bases beyond the gene matches. RNA was extracted with the RNeasy kit and roughly 0.45 to 1 ug was reverse transcribed using random hexamers. TCR beta CDR3 regions were amplified with the immunoSEQ multiplex PCR assay covering 54 Vbeta and 13 Jbeta segments. PCR amplification bias was corrected by using a synthetic template baseline for primer optimization and computational correction. The original methods were these. Reads were annotated to V, D and J genes according to IMGT and were analyzed with immunoSEQ Analyzer, with only productive sequences retained. Clonality was computed as one minus Shannon entropy normalized by log2 of the number of productive unique sequences. Public and private clones were assessed among the 100 most prevalent clones of each patient and control. Susac-specific clones were defined as absent from healthy and MS cohorts, around 970 published viral clones and other ImmuneACCESS disease sequences. TCRdb redid the processing of the public reads, applying fastp at Q25 and MiXCR, and retained in-frame beta chains. Entries are consolidated by CDR3 protein sequence, retaining the most common genes and DNA. Clone size and V and J calls follow TCRdb, not the original study. In all, the sample holds 95,000 to 150,000 distinct CDR3 sequences, and roughly 94% of those were seen once. The ten biggest clones cover around 0.27% of the sample.

The paper's findings and limits, for the study overall: Susac syndrome CD8+ repertoires showed clonal expansion, highest in CD8+ TEMRA cells and greater in clinically active than remitting patients. The number of individuals in the TCR sequencing and HLA analysis was recognized as being relatively small. Sixteen Susac-specific public clones were identified in the total CD8+ repertoire, and a few Susac-specific public clones were identified in the CD8+ TEMRA repertoire.

Comment on this clonotype: The antigen it recognizes is unknown. No qualities accompany the bases; no much larger clone lies one base away.

High-throughput TCR beta sequencing profiled peripheral blood CD8+ and CD4+ T cells from healthy donors, Susac syndrome patients and multiple sclerosis patients. Recently defined diagnostic criteria for definite or probable disease were met by the Susac syndrome patients. Bulk CD8+ and CD4+ T cells were purified by magnetic negative isolation, whereas CD8+ TEMRA cells were enriched by FACS. Blood was drawn into EDTA tubes, processed within 24 hours, and PBMCs were isolated by density gradient centrifugation. PBMCs intended for TCR sequencing were frozen in liquid nitrogen and were later thawed in a 37 degrees C water bath. The sorted or isolated CD4+, CD8+ and CD8+ TEMRA cells had a purity of 90% or higher.

Sequenced: CD8+ T cells from PBMCs. The TCR was taken from a human donor with Susac syndrome. The chain uses TRBV20-1 and TRBJ1-1; 8 central nucleotides agree with TRBD1. CDR3 sequence: CSAYMTGVMNTEAFF. The nucleotide sequence is TGCAGTGCTTACATGACAGGGGTCATGAACACTGAAGCTTTCTTT.